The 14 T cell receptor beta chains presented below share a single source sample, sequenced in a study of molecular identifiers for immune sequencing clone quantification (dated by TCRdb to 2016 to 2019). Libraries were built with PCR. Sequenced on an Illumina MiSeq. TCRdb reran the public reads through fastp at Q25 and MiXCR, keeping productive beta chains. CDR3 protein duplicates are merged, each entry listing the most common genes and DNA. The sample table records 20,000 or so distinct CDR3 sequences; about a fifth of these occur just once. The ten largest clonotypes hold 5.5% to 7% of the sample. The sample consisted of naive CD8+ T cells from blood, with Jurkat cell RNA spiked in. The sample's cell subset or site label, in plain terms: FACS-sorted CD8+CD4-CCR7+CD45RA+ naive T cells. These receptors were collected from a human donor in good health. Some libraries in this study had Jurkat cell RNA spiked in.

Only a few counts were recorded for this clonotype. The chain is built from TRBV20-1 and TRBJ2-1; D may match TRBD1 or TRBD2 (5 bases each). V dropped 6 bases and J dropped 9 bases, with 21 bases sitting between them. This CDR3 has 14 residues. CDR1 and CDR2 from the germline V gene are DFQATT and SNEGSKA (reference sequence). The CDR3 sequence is CSARDVSRGVEQFF. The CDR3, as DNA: TGCAGTGCCAGGGACGTTTCCCGAGGGGTTGAGCAGTTCTTC.

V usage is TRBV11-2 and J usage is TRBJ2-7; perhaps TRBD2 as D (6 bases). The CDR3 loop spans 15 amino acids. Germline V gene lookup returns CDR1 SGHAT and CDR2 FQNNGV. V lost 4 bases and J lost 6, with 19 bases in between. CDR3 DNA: TGTGCCAGCAGCTCTAAGACTAGAGTGAGTCTCGAGCAGTACTTC. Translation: CASSSKTRVSLEQYF. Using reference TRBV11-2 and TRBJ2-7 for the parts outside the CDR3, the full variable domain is EAGVAQSPRYKIIEKRQSVAFWCNPISGHATLYWYQQILGQGPKLLIQFQNNGVVDDSQLPKDRFSAERLKGVDSTLKIQPAKLEDSAVYLCASSSKTRVSLEQYFGPGTRLTVT.

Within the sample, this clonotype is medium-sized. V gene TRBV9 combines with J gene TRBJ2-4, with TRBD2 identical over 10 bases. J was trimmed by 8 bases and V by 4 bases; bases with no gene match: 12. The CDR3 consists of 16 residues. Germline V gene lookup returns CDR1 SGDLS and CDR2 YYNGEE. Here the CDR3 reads CASSPSGSGRGYIQYF. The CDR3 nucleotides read TGTGCCAGCAGCCCTAGCGGGAGCGGGAGAGGGTACATTCAGTACTTC.

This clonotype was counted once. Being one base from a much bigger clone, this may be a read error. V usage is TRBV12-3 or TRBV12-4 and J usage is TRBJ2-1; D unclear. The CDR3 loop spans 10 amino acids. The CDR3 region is CASSGNGQFF. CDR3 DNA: TGTGCCAGCAGTGGCAATGGGCAGTTCTTC.

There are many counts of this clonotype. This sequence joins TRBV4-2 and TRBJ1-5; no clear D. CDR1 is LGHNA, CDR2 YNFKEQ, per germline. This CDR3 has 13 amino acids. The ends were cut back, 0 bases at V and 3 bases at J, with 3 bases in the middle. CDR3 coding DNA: TGTGCCAGCAGCCAAGACATCAATCAGCCCCAGCATTTT. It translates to CASSQDINQPQHF.

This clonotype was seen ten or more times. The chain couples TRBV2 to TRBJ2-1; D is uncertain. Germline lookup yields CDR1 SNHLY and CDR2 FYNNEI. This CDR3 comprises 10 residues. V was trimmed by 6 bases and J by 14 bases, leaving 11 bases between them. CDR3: CASRSLNKFF. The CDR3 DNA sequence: TGTGCCAGCAGATCCCTTAATAAGTTCTTC.

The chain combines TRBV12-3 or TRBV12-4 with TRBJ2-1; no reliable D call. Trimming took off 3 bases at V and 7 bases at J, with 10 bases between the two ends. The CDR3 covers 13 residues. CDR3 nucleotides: TGTGCCAGCAGTTTTGGTGGGGTAAATGAGCAGTTCTTC. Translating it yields CASSFGGVNEQFF.

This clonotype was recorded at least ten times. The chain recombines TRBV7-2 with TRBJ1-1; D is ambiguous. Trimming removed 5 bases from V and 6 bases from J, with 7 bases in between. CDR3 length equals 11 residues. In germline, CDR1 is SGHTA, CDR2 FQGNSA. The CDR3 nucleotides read TGTGCCAGCAGCCCCCACCCTGAAGCTTTCTTT. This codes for CASSPHPEAFF. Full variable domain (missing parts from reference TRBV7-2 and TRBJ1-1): GAGVSQSPSNKVTEKGKDVELRCDPISGHTALYWYRQSLGQGLEFLIYFQGNSAPDKSGLPSDRFSAERTGGSVSTLTIQRTQQEDSAVYLCASSPHPEAFFGQGTRLTVV.

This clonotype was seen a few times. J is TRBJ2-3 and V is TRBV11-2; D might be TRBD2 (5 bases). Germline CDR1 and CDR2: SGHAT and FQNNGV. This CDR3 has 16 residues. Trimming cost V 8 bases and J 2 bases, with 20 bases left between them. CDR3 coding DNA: TGTGCCAGCGGATTACTAGTTGTTCGCCCCACAGATACGCAGTATTTT. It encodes CASGLLVVRPTDTQYF.

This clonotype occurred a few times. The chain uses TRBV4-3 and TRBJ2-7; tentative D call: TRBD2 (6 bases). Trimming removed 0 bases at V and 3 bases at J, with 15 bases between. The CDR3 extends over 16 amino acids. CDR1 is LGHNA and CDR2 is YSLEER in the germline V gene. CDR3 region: CASSQDLGLPRYEQYF. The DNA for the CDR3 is TGCGCCAGCAGCCAAGATCTCGGACTACCCCGCTACGAGCAGTACTTC.

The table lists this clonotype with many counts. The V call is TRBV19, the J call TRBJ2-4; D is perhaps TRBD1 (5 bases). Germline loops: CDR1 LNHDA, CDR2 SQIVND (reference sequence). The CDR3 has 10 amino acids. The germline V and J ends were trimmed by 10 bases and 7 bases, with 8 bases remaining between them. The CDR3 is CATGLNIQYF. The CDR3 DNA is TGTGCCACAGGGCTGAACATTCAGTACTTC.

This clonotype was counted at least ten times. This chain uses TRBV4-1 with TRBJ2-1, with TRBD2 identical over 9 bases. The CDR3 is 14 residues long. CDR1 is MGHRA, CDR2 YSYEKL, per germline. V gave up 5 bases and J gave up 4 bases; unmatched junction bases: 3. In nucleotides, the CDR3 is TGCGCCAGCAGCATAGCGGGAGCTTACAATGAGCAGTTCTTC. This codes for CASSIAGAYNEQFF.

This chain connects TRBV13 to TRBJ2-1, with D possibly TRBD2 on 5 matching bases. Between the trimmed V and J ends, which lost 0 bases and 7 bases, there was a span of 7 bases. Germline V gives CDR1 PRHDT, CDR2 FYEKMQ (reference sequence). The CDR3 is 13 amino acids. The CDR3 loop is CASSLGLANEQFF. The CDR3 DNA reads TGTGCCAGCAGCTTAGGTCTAGCAAATGAGCAGTTCTTC.

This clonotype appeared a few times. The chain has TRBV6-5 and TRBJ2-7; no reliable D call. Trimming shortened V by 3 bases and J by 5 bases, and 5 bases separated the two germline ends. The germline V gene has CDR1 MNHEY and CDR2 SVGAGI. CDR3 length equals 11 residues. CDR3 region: CASSYLHEQYF. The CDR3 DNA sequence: TGTGCCAGCAGTTATCTCCACGAGCAGTACTTC.